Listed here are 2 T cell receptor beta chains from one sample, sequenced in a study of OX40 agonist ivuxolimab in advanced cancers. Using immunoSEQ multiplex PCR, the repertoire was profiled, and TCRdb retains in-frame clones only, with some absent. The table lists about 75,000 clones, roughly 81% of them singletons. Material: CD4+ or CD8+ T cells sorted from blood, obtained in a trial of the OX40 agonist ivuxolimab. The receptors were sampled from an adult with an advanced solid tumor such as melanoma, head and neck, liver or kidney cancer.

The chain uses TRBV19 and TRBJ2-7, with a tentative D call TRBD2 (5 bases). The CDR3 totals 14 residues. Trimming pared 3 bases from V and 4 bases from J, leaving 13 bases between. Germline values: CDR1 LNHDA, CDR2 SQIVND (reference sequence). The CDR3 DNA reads TGTGCCAGTAGTATCCTTCCGGGAACTTACGAGCAGTACTTC. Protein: CASSILPGTYEQYF.

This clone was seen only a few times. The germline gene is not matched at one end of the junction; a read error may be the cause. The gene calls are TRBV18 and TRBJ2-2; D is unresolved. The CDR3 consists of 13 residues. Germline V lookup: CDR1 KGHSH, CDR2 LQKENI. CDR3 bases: TGTGCCAGCTCCCTATCGAAGACCGGGGAGCTGTTTTTT. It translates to CASSLSKTGELFF. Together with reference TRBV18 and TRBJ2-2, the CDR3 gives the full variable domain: NAGVMQNPRHLVRRRGQEARLRCSPMKGHSHVYWYRQLPEEGLKFMVYLQKENIIDESGMPKERFSAEFPKEGPSILRIQQVVRGDSAAYFCASSLSKTGELFFGEGSRLTVL.